The sequence of this T cell receptor beta chain was determined in a study of CD4+ T cells in melanoma. Findings and limits, study-wide: In melanoma, neoantigen-specific CD4+ T cells reportedly differed in differentiation state. A reported correlation linked neoantigen-specific CD4+ T cells to CD8+, macrophage and B cell function.

Germline CDR1 reads MDHEN; CDR2 reads SYDVKM. This CDR3 has 16 amino acids. V was pared by 5 bases and J by 6 bases, with 15 bases of the junction left unmatched. With respect to this clone: Its antigen is still unknown.

Clones were read by immunoSEQ multiplex PCR, and TCRdb kept only the in-frame ones, dropping some. The sample gives around 19,000 clones, 65% to 85% of which show up once; roughly 5.4% is in the top ten. The sequenced material came from cells from a culture (not recorded whether cultured in vitro). This clonotype originated in a human donor with melanoma. The chain combines TRBV28 with TRBJ1-1, with 7 bases that match TRBD1. The CDR3 reads CASSLAGAGGGAEAFF. Here the CDR3 DNA reads TGTGCCAGCAGTCTAGCAGGGGCAGGGGGAGGGGCTGAAGCTTTCTTT.